The 27 T cell receptor beta chains below were found in one sample sequenced in a study of T-cell reconstitution after alpha-beta-depleted transplantation in children. For TCRbeta, the library was prepared with unique molecular identifiers. TCRdb called the PCR reads again in MiXCR, with one record for every CDR3 protein. The table includes over 150,000 distinct CDR3 sequences, roughly 6.8% detected once. The specimen comprised PBMCs from the stem cell graft donor, sampled from the stem cell graft. These receptors came from a human donor who donated a stem cell graft to a child with Wiskott-Aldrich syndrome.

Only a few counts were recorded for this clonotype. The chain has TRBV3-1 and TRBJ1-1, with D unresolved. CDR3 size: 14 residues. Trimming took 4 bases from V and 2 from J, leaving 11 bases between them. Germline V gives CDR1 LGHDT, CDR2 YNNKEL (reference sequence). Here the CDR3 DNA reads TGTGCCAGCAGCCTGCCTCATCCTAACACTGAAGCTTTCTTT. Translating gives CASSLPHPNTEAFF.

Ten or more counts support this clonotype. V and J are TRBV5-1 and TRBJ1-1, with TRBD1 identical over 7 bases. CDR1 is SGHRS, CDR2 YFSETQ, per germline. Trimming removed 0 bases from V and 2 bases from J; junction bases left unmatched: 10. The CDR3 spans 17 residues. CDR3 region: CASSLADRVNANTEAFF. CDR3 in DNA: TGCGCCAGCAGCTTGGCCGACAGGGTCAACGCCAACACTGAAGCTTTCTTT.

The V call is TRBV15, the J call TRBJ2-5; 11 nucleotides align to TRBD2. With V trimmed by 4 bases and J by 5 bases, 6 bases remained unmatched. The germline gives CDR1 LNHNV, CDR2 YYDKDF (reference sequence). The CDR3 is 15 amino acids. In DNA, the CDR3 is TGTGCCACCAGCACAGGTGGGACTAGCGGTGAGACCCAGTACTTC. It is translated as CATSTGGTSGETQYF.

This clonotype was counted only a few times. The genes are TRBV14 and TRBJ1-4; D may be TRBD1 (6 bases). The length of the CDR3 is 13 residues. Germline lookup yields CDR1 SGHDN and CDR2 FVKESK. V was cut by 3 bases and J by 6 bases, with 8 bases left in between. CDR3 bases: TGTGCCAGCAGCCAGGGGGCGGATGAAAAACTGTTTTTT. Amino acid sequence: CASSQGADEKLFF. Combining the CDR3 with reference TRBV14 and TRBJ1-4 gives the whole variable domain EAGVTQFPSHSVIEKGQTVTLRCDPISGHDNLYWYRRVMGKEIKFLLHFVKESKQDESGMPNNRFLAERTGGTYSTLKVQPAELEDSGVYFCASSQGADEKLFFGSGTQLSVL.

As DNA, the CDR3 is TGTGCCAGCAGCCAAGAGTGGAGGGGCCCTCGCTTCCCCCCAGCTTTCTTT. Residues: CASSQEWRGPRFPPAFF. The gene calls are TRBV3-1 and TRBJ1-1; D may be TRBD1 (5 bases). The CDR3 totals 17 residues. Germline CDR1 is LGHDT and CDR2 is YNNKEL (reference sequence). The V and J ends lost 0 bases and 10 bases respectively, with 24 bases between them.

At least ten counts were recorded for this clonotype. The chain carries TRBV29-1 and TRBJ1-2; D not certain. CDR1 and CDR2 (germline): SQVTM, ANQGSEA. V gave up 4 bases and J gave up 5 bases, with 14 bases separating them. This CDR3 spans 13 amino acids. DNA for the CDR3: TGCAGCGTTGCCCCCACAGAAAAATATGGCTACACCTTC. This gives the protein CSVAPTEKYGYTF.

This clonotype occurred many times. The chain is built from TRBV29-1 and TRBJ1-1; a weak D match, TRBD1 (5 bases). The V end was cut by 3 bases, the J end by 1 base, with 6 bases between. The length of the CDR3 is 12 residues. In germline, CDR1 is SQVTM, CDR2 ANQGSEA. The CDR3 nucleotides are TGCAGCGTTGATCAGGGGAACACTGAAGCTTTCTTT. Translated: CSVDQGNTEAFF.

This clonotype was seen at least ten times. In DNA form, the CDR3 reads TGTGCCAGCAGTTCTAGCGCTTCCTACGAGCAGTACTTC. This translates into CASSSSASYEQYF. The rearrangement uses TRBV12-3 or TRBV12-4 and TRBJ2-7, with D tentatively TRBD2 (6 bases). The CDR3 has 13 residues. Trimming left V 4 bases short and J 1 base short, with 8 bases between.

There are a few counts of this clonotype. The chain links TRBV3-1 to TRBJ2-2, with D hard to call. Trimming removed 4 bases at V and 1 base at J, with 16 bases between. The CDR3 contains 17 residues. Germline loops: CDR1 LGHDT, CDR2 YNNKEL (reference sequence). The CDR3: CASSPPSPRGNTGELFF. Written as DNA, the CDR3 is TGTGCCAGCAGCCCTCCAAGCCCCCGCGGGAACACCGGGGAGCTGTTTTTT.

Only a few counts were recorded for this clonotype. The genes are TRBV30 and TRBJ2-1; no clear D gene. The CDR3 runs to 14 residues. The V gene's germline CDR1 is GTSNPN and CDR2 SVGIG (reference sequence). Trimming removed 5 bases from V and 0 bases from J, with 11 bases in between. CDR3: CAWGWDASYNEQFF. The CDR3 nucleotides read TGTGCCTGGGGGTGGGATGCCTCCTACAATGAGCAGTTCTTC.

At least ten counts were recorded for this clonotype. This chain uses TRBV20-1 with TRBJ2-2; TRBD1 agrees at 12 bases. Germline values: CDR1 DFQATT, CDR2 SNEGSKA (reference sequence). The CDR3 has 15 residues. J was trimmed by 7 bases and V by 3 bases; bases with no gene match: 6. CDR3 region: CSARGGQGAYGELFF. CDR3 coding DNA: TGCAGTGCTAGGGGGGGACAGGGGGCCTACGGGGAGCTGTTTTTT.

This clonotype appeared many times. The chain is built from TRBV6-5 and TRBJ1-2; maybe TRBD1 (6 bases). CDR1 MNHEY and CDR2 SVGAGI come from the germline V gene. Trimming removed 1 base from V and 7 bases from J, with 13 bases in between. This CDR3 contains 14 residues. In DNA form, the CDR3 reads TGTGCCAGCAGTTACTACAGGGAGGTTCTTGGCTACACCTTC. This gives the protein CASSYYREVLGYTF.

This clonotype was detected a few times. The chain is built from TRBV19 and TRBJ2-1; 9 nucleotides match TRBD1. This CDR3 spans 16 amino acids. Germline-derived CDR1 and CDR2 are LNHDA and SQIVND (reference sequence). V dropped 5 bases and J dropped 7; count of bases not matched to a gene: 12. The CDR3 protein is CASSWGRGTGSNEQFF. In DNA, the CDR3 is TGTGCCAGTAGTTGGGGGCGTGGGACAGGGAGTAATGAGCAGTTCTTC.

A few counts support this clonotype. The chain combines TRBV7-7 with TRBJ2-1, with 9 bases lining up with TRBD2. V was clipped by 5 bases and J by 9 bases; unmatched bases: 14. CDR3 length equals 16 residues. Germline CDR1 is SSHAT and CDR2 is FNYEAQ (reference sequence). The CDR3 sequence: CASSPGILAGYSEQFF. CDR3 bases: TGTGCCAGCAGCCCAGGGATCCTAGCGGGGTATAGTGAGCAGTTCTTC.

This clonotype was observed many times. The chain recombines TRBV13 with TRBJ2-7; 10 positions agree with TRBD2. The CDR3 loop spans 17 amino acids. The J segment lost 6 bases and the V segment lost 5 bases, leaving 16 bases of the junction unmatched. Germline V gives CDR1 PRHDT, CDR2 FYEKMQ (reference sequence). The DNA for the CDR3 is TGTGCCAGCAGCCCAGGGGGTGGGCTAGCGGGAGTGGTCGAGCAGTACTTC. The encoded protein is CASSPGGGLAGVVEQYF.

This clonotype was seen many times. This chain links TRBV20-1 with TRBJ2-7; 11 nucleotides agree with TRBD2. CDR1 is DFQATT and CDR2 is SNEGSKA in the germline V gene (reference sequence). V lost 7 bases, J lost 2 bases, and 4 bases stayed unmatched. The length of the CDR3 is 13 residues. Written as DNA, the CDR3 is TGCAGTGTTATGACTAGCGGGACCTACGAGCAGTACTTC. Residues: CSVMTSGTYEQYF.

This clonotype was seen more than once but under ten times. This chain joins TRBV5-5 and TRBJ2-5; no reliable D call. Per the germline V gene, CDR1 is SGHKS and CDR2 is YYEKEE (reference sequence). The CDR3 spans 15 residues. Trimming pared 5 bases from V and 0 bases from J, leaving 14 bases between. In DNA form, the CDR3 reads TGTGCCAGCAGTCCGGCTCCCCGGGACCAAGAGACCCAGTACTTC. Amino acid sequence: CASSPAPRDQETQYF.

This clonotype was seen at least ten times. This chain uses TRBV7-2 with TRBJ2-5, with D tentatively TRBD2 (5 bases). Germline V CDR1 and CDR2: SGHTA, FQGNSA. The CDR3 contains 15 residues. V was cut by 3 bases and J by 3 bases, with 14 bases left in between. The CDR3 bases are TGTGCCAGCAGCTTCCTTCAAGCGGCCGAAGAGACCCAGTACTTC. Translation: CASSFLQAAEETQYF.

This clonotype was observed many times. This chain connects TRBV20-1 to TRBJ2-3; D unresolved. Per the germline V gene, CDR1 is DFQATT and CDR2 is SNEGSKA (reference sequence). The CDR3 is 15 amino acids. V lost 3 bases to trimming and J lost 1 base, with 14 bases between them. The CDR3: CSASGQASGTDTQYF. DNA of the CDR3: TGCAGTGCTAGCGGGCAGGCGAGTGGCACAGATACGCAGTATTTT.

This clonotype was recorded a few times. The chain uses TRBV7-9 and TRBJ2-5; tentative D call: TRBD2 (6 bases). V was pared by 2 bases and J by 5 bases, with 15 bases between. Germline V CDR1 and CDR2: SEHNR, FQNEAQ (reference sequence). The length of the CDR3 is 15 residues. CDR3: CASSLRRDREETQYF. The CDR3, as DNA: TGTGCCAGCAGCTTAAGGAGGGACCGGGAGGAGACCCAGTACTTC.

As to this clonotype: A much larger clone differs by one base, so this may be a read error. CDR3 sequence: CASRATVPYGYTF. The DNA of the CDR3 is TGTGCCAGCCGTGCGACCGTCCCTTATGGCTACACCTTC. The V call is TRBV25-1, the J call TRBJ1-2; D is ambiguous. Trimming cost V 8 bases and J 5 bases, with 15 bases left between them. Germline assignment: CDR1 MGHDK and CDR2 SYGVNS. CDR3 length: 13 amino acids.

This clonotype appeared a single time. This sequence may be a read error, since a much larger clone differs from it by one base. The rearrangement links TRBV5-1 to TRBJ2-3; 9 nucleotides align to TRBD1. J lost 5 bases, V lost 4 bases, and 11 bases had no gene match. The V gene's germline CDR1 is SGHRS and CDR2 YFSETQ. This CDR3 region has 16 residues. CDR3 DNA sequence: TGCGCCAGCAGCCAGACCGGGACAGGGTCTATAGATACGCAGTATTTT. As protein: CASSQTGTGSIDTQYF.

This clonotype was counted at least ten times. The chain employs TRBV20-1 and TRBJ2-5, with D uncertain. CDR3 length: 13 amino acids. V shed 3 bases and J shed 0 bases, with 8 bases lying between them. From germline, CDR1 is DFQATT and CDR2 SNEGSKA (reference sequence). CDR3 protein: CSARTEYQETQYF. The CDR3 DNA reads as TGCAGTGCTAGGACGGAGTACCAAGAGACCCAGTACTTC.

This clonotype was counted a few times. The chain couples TRBV19 to TRBJ1-5, with unresolved D. Trimming took 4 bases from V and 0 from J, leaving 16 bases between them. CDR3 length equals 17 residues. Per germline, CDR1 LNHDA and CDR2 SQIVND (reference sequence). CDR3 in amino acids: CASSTSALGFSNQPQHF. CDR3 sequence (DNA): TGTGCCAGTAGTACATCCGCGCTCGGGTTTAGCAATCAGCCCCAGCATTTT. The whole variable domain, remainder taken from reference TRBV19 and TRBJ1-5, is DGGITQSPKYLFRKEGQNVTLSCEQNLNHDAMYWYRQDPGQGLRLIYYSQIVNDFQKGDIAEGYSVSREKKESFPLTVTSAQKNPTAFYLCASSTSALGFSNQPQHFGDGTRLSIL.

This clonotype was detected ten times or more. V is TRBV29-1 and J is TRBJ2-7, with D maybe TRBD2 (6 bases). The CDR3 sequence is 12 residues long. Germline CDR1 and CDR2: SQVTM and ANQGSEA. V lost 4 bases and J 3 bases, leaving 10 bases between the germline ends. CDR3 nucleotides: TGCAGCGTTGTAACGGGGGTCTACGAGCAGTACTTC. Encoded protein: CSVVTGVYEQYF.

This clonotype showed up many times. The chain has TRBV6-1 and TRBJ2-7; 9 nucleotides line up with TRBD2. The CDR3 spans 17 residues. V was clipped by 7 bases and J by 2 bases; unmatched bases: 15. Germline assignment: CDR1 MNHNS and CDR2 SASEGT. In DNA form, the CDR3 reads TGTGCCAGCACCCCCTTACCCCTAGCGGGGACCCCCTACGAGCAGTACTTC. Protein: CASTPLPLAGTPYEQYF.

The chain recombines TRBV5-6 with TRBJ1-4; D ambiguous. Trimming left V 4 bases short and J 7 bases short, with 14 bases between. The CDR3 is made up of 14 amino acids. Germline V gives CDR1 SGHDT, CDR2 YYEEEE. The CDR3 is CASSREAGSEKLFF. In nucleotides, the CDR3 is TGTGCCAGCAGCCGGGAGGCGGGGAGTGAAAAACTGTTTTTT.